This T cell receptor beta chain is drawn from a study of control samples from healthy donors and cancer patients. The CDR3 runs 14 residues. Germline values: CDR1 LGHDT, CDR2 YNNKEL (reference sequence). V was pared by 4 bases and J by 3 bases, with 6 bases of the junction left unmatched. Here immunoSEQ multiplex PCR was the method, and the copy in TCRdb shows in-frame clones only, minus some. The sample has 30,000 to 40,000 clones, roughly 92% seen once. The rearrangement uses TRBV3-1 (or the pseudogene TRBV3-2) and TRBJ2-7, with 7 bases matching TRBD1. The receptor's source is a man aged 35 to 55 with colorectal cancer. Sequenced sample: PBMCs. The DNA for the CDR3 is TGTGCCAGCAGCCGTGGGACAGTCGTCTACGAGCAGTACTTC. This encodes CASSRGTVVYEQYF.